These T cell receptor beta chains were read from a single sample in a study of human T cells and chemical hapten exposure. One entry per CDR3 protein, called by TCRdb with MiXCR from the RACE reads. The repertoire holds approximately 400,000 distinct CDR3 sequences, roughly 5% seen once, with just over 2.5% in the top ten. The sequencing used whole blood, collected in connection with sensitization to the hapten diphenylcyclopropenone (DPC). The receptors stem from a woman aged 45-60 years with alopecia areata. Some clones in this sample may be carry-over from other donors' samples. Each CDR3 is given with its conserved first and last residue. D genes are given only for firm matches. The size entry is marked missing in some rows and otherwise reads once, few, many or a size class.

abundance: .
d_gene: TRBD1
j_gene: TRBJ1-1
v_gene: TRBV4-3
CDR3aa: CASSKRTGANTEAFF
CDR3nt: TGCGCCAGCAGCAAAAGGACAGGGGCGAACACTGAAGCTTTCTTT

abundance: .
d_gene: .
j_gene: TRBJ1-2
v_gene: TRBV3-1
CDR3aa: CASSHRDLRAAHGYTF
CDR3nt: TGTGCCAGCAGCCATCGCGATCTTCGGGCCGCCCATGGCTACACCTTC

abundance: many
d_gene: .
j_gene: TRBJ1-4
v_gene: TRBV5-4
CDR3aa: CASSVNNVGEKLFF
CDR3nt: TGTGCCAGCAGCGTTAACAATGTGGGTGAAAAACTGTTTTTT

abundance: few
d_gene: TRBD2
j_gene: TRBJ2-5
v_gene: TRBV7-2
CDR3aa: CASSLGGMETQYF
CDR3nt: TGTGCCAGCAGCTTGGGAGGGATGGAGACCCAGTACTTC

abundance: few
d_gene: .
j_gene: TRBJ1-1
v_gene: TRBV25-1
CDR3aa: CASRGALGAFF
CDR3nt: TGTGCCAGCAGGGGGGCCCTGGGAGCTTTCTTT

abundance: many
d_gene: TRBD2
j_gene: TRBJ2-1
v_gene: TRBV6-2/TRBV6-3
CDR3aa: CASSYIQRESRNEQFF
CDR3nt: TGTGCCAGCAGTTACATCCAGCGGGAGAGCCGAAATGAGCAGTTCTTC

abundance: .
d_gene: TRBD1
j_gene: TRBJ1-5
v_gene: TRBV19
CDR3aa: CASSGGTGGANQPQHF
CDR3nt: TGTGCCAGTTCTGGGGGGACAGGGGGCGCAAATCAGCCCCAGCATTTT

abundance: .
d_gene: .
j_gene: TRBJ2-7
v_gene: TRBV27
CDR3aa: CASSPRGRAHEQYF
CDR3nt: TGTGCCAGCAGTCCCCGTGGGAGAGCCCACGAGCAGTACTTC

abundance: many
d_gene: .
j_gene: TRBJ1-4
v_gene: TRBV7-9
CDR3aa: CASSPQGLNEKLFF
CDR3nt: TGTGCCAGCAGCCCACAGGGCCTAAATGAAAAACTGTTTTTT

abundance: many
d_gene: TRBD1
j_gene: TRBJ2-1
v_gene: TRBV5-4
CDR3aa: CASSLGDREYNEQFF
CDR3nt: TGTGCCAGCAGCTTAGGGGACAGGGAGTACAATGAGCAGTTCTTC

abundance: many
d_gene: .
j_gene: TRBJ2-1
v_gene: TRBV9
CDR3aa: CASSPAGQINEQFF
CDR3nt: TGTGCCAGCAGCCCGGCGGGACAGATAAATGAGCAGTTCTTC

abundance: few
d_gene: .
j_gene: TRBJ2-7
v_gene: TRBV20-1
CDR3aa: CSAFPEGYEQYF
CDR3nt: TGCAGTGCTTTCCCCGAGGGTTACGAGCAGTACTTC

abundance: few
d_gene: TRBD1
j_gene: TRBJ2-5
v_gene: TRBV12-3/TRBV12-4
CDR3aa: CASSDGQGGRETQYF
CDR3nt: TGTGCCAGCAGTGATGGACAGGGCGGCAGAGAGACCCAGTACTTC

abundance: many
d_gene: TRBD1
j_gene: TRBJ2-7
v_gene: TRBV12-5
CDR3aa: CASGVDRGHEQYF
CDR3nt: TGTGCTAGTGGGGTGGACAGGGGGCACGAGCAGTACTTC

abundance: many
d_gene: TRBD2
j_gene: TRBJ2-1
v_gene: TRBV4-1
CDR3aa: CASSHPLAGGRNEQFF
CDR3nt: TGCGCCAGCAGCCATCCACTAGCGGGGGGCAGGAATGAGCAGTTCTTC

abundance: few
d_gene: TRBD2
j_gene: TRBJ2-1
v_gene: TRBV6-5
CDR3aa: CASIQRGMNEQFF
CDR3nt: TGTGCCAGCATCCAGCGGGGGATGAATGAGCAGTTCTTC

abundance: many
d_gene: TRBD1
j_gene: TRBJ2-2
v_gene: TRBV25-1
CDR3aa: CASRTGWDTGELFF
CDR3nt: TGTGCCAGCAGGACAGGGTGGGACACCGGGGAGCTGTTTTTT

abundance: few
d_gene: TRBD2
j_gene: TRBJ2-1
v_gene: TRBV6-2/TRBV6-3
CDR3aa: CASGVLAGSYNEQFF
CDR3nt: TGTGCCAGCGGAGTCCTAGCGGGGTCCTACAATGAGCAGTTCTTC

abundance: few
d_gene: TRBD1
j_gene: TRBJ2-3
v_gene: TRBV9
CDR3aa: CASSVVGTGYGDTQYF
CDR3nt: TGTGCCAGCAGCGTAGTAGGGACAGGGTACGGAGATACGCAGTATTTT

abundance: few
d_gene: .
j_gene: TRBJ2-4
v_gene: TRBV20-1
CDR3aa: CSAGFPAKNIQYF
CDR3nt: TGCAGTGCTGGCTTTCCAGCCAAAAACATTCAGTACTTC

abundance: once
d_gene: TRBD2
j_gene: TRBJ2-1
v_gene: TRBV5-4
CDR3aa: CASSLGGTRPNEQFF
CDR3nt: TGTGCCAGCAGCTTGGGAGGGACTAGGCCGAATGAGCAGTTCTTC

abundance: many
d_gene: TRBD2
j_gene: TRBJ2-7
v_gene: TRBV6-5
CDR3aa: CASSRPPSGHSYEQYF
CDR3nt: TGTGCCAGCTCCCGCCCCCCTAGCGGGCACTCCTACGAGCAGTACTTC

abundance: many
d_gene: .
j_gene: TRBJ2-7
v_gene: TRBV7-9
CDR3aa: CASSFDYEQYF
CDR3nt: TGTGCCAGCAGCTTCGACTACGAGCAGTACTTC

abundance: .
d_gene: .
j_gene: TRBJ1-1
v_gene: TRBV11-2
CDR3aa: CASSLVINTEAFF
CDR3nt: TGTGCCAGCAGCTTGGTGATTAACACTGAAGCTTTCTTT

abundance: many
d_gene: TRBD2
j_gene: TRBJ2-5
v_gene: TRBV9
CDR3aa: CASSVGVSGSGETQYF
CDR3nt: TGTGCCAGCAGCGTAGGGGTCAGCGGGAGCGGGGAGACCCAGTACTTC

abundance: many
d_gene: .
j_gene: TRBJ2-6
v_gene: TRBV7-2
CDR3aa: CASTLPGANVLTF
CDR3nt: TGTGCCAGCACCCTCCCTGGGGCCAACGTCCTGACTTTC

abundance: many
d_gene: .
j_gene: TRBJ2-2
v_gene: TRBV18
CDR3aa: CASSPNQGLTNTGELFF
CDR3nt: TGTGCCAGCTCACCAAATCAGGGGCTTACGAACACCGGGGAGCTGTTTTTT

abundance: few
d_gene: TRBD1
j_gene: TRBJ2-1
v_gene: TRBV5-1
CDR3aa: CASSLVPDRGSNEQFF
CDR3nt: TGCGCCAGCAGCTTGGTTCCGGACAGGGGGTCCAATGAGCAGTTCTTC

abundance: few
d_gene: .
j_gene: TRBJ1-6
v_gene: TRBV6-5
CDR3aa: CASSGLGGNNSPLHF
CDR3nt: TGTGCCAGCAGTGGGCTTGGGGGGAACAATTCACCCCTCCACTTT

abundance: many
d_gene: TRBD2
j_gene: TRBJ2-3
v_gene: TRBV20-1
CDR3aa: CSALTSGATDTQYF
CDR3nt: TGCAGTGCACTGACTAGCGGGGCTACAGATACGCAGTATTTT

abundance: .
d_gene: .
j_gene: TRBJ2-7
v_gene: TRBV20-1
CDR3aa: CSAHREVREQYF
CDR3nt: TGCAGTGCTCACAGGGAAGTGAGGGAGCAGTACTTC

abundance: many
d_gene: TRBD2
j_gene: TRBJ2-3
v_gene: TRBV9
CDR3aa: CASSVAAGDRSDTQYF
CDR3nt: TGTGCCAGCAGCGTAGCAGCGGGGGATCGATCAGATACGCAGTATTTT

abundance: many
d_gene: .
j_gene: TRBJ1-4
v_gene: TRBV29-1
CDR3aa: CSFYIPGGRLFF
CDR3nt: TGCAGCTTTTACATCCCGGGGGGACGACTGTTTTTT

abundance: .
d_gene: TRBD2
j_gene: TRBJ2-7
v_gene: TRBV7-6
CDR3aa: CASSLRTSGSTEQYF
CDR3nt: TGTGCCAGCAGCTTAAGGACTAGCGGGAGCACCGAGCAGTACTTC

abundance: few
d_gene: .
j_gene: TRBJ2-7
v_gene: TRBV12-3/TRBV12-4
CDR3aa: CASSPLWDTYEQYF
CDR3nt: TGTGCCAGCAGTCCACTCTGGGACACCTACGAGCAGTACTTC

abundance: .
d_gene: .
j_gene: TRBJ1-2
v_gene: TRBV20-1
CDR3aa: CSAREPDSEGYTF
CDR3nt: TGCAGTGCTAGAGAACCGGACAGTGAGGGCTACACCTTC

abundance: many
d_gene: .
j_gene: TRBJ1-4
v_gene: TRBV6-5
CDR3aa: CASSYSPREKLFF
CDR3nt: TGTGCCAGCAGTTACTCGCCCCGTGAAAAACTGTTTTTT

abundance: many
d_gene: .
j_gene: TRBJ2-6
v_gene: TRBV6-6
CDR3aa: CASSYYTSGANVLTF
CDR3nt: TGTGCCAGCAGTTACTATACCTCTGGGGCCAACGTCCTGACTTTC

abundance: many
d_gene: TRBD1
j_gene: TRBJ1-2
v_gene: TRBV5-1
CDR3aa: CASSTGTALGALGYTF
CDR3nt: TGCGCCAGCAGCACCGGGACAGCTCTAGGTGCCCTTGGCTACACCTTC

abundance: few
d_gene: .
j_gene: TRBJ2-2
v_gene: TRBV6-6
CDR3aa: CASSYGAPGTGELFF
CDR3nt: TGTGCCAGCAGTTACGGGGCGCCGGGCACCGGGGAGCTGTTTTTT

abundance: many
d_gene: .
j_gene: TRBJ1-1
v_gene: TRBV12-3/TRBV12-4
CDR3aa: CASRVGGIEAFF
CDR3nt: TGTGCCAGCAGGGTAGGTGGTATTGAAGCTTTCTTT

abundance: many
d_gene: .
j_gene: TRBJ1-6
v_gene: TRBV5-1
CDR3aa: CASSAGQPPKDDSPLHF
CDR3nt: TGCGCCAGCAGCGCCGGACAACCCCCCAAGGATGATTCACCCCTCCACTTT

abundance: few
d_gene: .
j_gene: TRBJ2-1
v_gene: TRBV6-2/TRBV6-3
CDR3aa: CASSYPSGPGQFF
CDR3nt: TGTGCCAGCAGTTACCCCAGCGGTCCTGGGCAGTTCTTC

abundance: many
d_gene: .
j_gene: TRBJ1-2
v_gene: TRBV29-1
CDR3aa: CSVEAFLGVYGYTF
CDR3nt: TGCAGCGTTGAAGCTTTCCTAGGGGTGTATGGCTACACCTTC

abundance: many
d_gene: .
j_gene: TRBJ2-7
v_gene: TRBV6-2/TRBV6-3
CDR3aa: CASSYSTPGVYEQYF
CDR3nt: TGTGCCAGCAGTTACTCCACACCGGGAGTTTACGAGCAGTACTTC

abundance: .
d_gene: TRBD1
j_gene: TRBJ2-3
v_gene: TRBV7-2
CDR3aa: CASSPRQGLSTDTQYF
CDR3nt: TGTGCCAGCAGCCCGCGACAGGGTTTGAGCACAGATACGCAGTATTTT

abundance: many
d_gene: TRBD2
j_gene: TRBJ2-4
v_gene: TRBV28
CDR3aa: CASSAGTSERDIQYF
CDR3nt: TGTGCCAGCAGCGCCGGGACTAGCGAGAGGGACATTCAGTACTTC

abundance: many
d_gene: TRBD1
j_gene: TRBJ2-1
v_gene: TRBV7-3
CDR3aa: CASSPTGTDNEQFF
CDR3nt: TGTGCCAGCAGCCCGACCGGGACAGACAATGAGCAGTTCTTC

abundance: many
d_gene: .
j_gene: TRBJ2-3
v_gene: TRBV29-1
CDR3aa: CSVFQTDTQYF
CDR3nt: TGCAGCGTTTTTCAAACAGATACGCAGTATTTT

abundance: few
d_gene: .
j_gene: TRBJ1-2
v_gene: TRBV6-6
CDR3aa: CASSTGTFYGYTF
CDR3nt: TGTGCCAGCAGTACCGGGACCTTCTATGGCTACACCTTC

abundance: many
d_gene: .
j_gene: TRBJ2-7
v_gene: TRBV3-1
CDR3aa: CAVGDRTYEQYF
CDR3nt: TGTGCTGTGGGGGACCGGACCTACGAGCAGTACTTC

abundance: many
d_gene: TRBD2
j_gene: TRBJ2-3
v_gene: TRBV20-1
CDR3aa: CSARGLAASTDTQYF
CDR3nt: TGCAGTGCTAGAGGTCTAGCGGCTAGCACAGATACGCAGTATTTT

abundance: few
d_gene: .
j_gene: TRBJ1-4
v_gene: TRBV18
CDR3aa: CASSPSDAPNEKLFF
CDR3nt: TGTGCCAGCTCACCATCGGATGCACCTAATGAAAAACTGTTTTTT